These T cell receptor beta chains were read from a single sample in a study of neurological immune-mediated disorders. TCRdb processed the 5' RACE reads anew with MiXCR; each CDR3 protein has one entry. The top ten hold less than 25% of the sample, which has fewer than 25,000 distinct CDR3 sequences, about 9.4% seen once. The sequencing input was PBMCs. These receptors were taken from a woman aged 60-75 years with HTLV-1-associated myelopathy (HAM/TSP). CDR3s include the opening cysteine and the closing phenylalanine or tryptophan. D genes are given only for firm matches. The size entry is marked missing in some rows and otherwise reads once, few, many or a size class.

J	size	D	V	DNA	CDR3
TRBJ1-2	many	TRBD1	TRBV18	TGTGCCAGCTCACCGATAAAGGACAGGGGTTATGGCTACACCTTC	CASSPIKDRGYGYTF
TRBJ1-1	.	.	TRBV20-1	TGCAGTGCCACTAGCGGGGGGGCTTTCTTT	CSATSGGAFF
TRBJ1-6	many	TRBD1	TRBV5-1	TGCGCCAGCAGCTTAGAACAGGGGGGATCACCCCTCCACTTT	CASSLEQGGSPLHF
TRBJ2-1	many	.	TRBV29-1	TGCAGCGTTGAATTCGGACCAAACCTCGAGCAGTTCTTC	CSVEFGPNLEQFF
TRBJ2-7	many	TRBD2	TRBV20-1	TGCAGTGCCCAAGTCCCTAGCGGGGAAAATTACGAGCAGTACTTC	CSAQVPSGENYEQYF
TRBJ2-1	many	.	TRBV6-1	TGTGCCAGCAGTGAAGCAGGACACAATGAGCAGTTCTTC	CASSEAGHNEQFF
TRBJ2-5	many	TRBD2	TRBV20-1	TGCAGTGTTTTACAGCCGGGACTAGCGAAGGAGACCCAGTACTTC	CSVLQPGLAKETQYF
TRBJ1-2	many	.	TRBV30	TGTGCCTGGAGTGAGTCAGTTGGAGGCTACACCTTC	CAWSESVGGYTF
TRBJ1-6	many	.	TRBV5-1	TGCGCCAGCAGCTTGGAACTGGACTCACCCCTCCACTTT	CASSLELDSPLHF
TRBJ2-7	many	.	TRBV20-1	TGCAGTGGCACCGTAAACTACGAGCAGTACTTC	CSGTVNYEQYF
TRBJ2-2	many	TRBD1	TRBV7-8	TGTGCCAGCGGGTCCCAGGGGGCCGGGGAGCTGTTTTTT	CASGSQGAGELFF
TRBJ2-5	many	TRBD2	TRBV7-6	TGTGCCAGCAGCTTAGGGGTCCTAGCGGGGGTGGAGACCCAGTACTTC	CASSLGVLAGVETQYF
TRBJ2-3	many	TRBD2	TRBV2	TGTGCCAGCAGTCTTGTGGGACTAGCGAACACAGATACGCAGTATTTT	CASSLVGLANTDTQYF
TRBJ2-5	many	.	TRBV20-1	TGCAGTGCTGGGTCCGGAGTTACCCAAGAGACCCAGTACTTC	CSAGSGVTQETQYF
TRBJ1-1	many	.	TRBV12-3/TRBV12-4	TGTGCCAGCAGTCCGACAGGAAGGGTTAGTGAAGCTTTCTTT	CASSPTGRVSEAFF
TRBJ2-1	many	TRBD2	TRBV3-1	TGTGCCAGCAGCCGGGGACTAGCGGAGAATGAGCAGTTCTTC	CASSRGLAENEQFF
TRBJ1-1	many	.	TRBV6-5	TGTGCCAGCAGTTACGATTCCATGAACACTGAAGCTTTCTTT	CASSYDSMNTEAFF
TRBJ2-5	.	.	TRBV20-1	TGCAGTGCTAGAGGGCAGCAAGAGACCCAGTACTTC	CSARGQQETQYF
TRBJ2-1	many	TRBD2	TRBV5-1	TGCGCCAGCAGCCTCAACCCGGGACTAGCATCCAATGAGCAGTTCTTC	CASSLNPGLASNEQFF
TRBJ2-3	many	TRBD2	TRBV5-1	TGCGCCAGCAGCTTGGACGAGAGTCCCGGGGGGGGAGATACGCAGTATTTT	CASSLDESPGGGDTQYF
TRBJ1-6	medium-sized	TRBD1	TRBV4-1	TGCGCCAGCAGCCAAGGACAGGGGCTCGGAGGGTCACCCCTCCACTTT	CASSQGQGLGGSPLHF
TRBJ2-7	many	TRBD1	TRBV10-3	TGTGCCATCAGTGAGCCAAACATCATAGACGGACAGGGGATAGTCCTATCCTACGAGCAGTACTTC	CAISEPNIIDGQGIVLSYEQYF
TRBJ2-3	.	.	TRBV10-1	TGCGCCAGCAGTGAGTCGACGAGGGGTACGCAGTATTTT	CASSESTRGTQYF
TRBJ1-2	many	.	TRBV20-1	TGCAGTGCTCCGGGCTGGGTCTATGGCTACACCTTC	CSAPGWVYGYTF
TRBJ1-2	medium-sized	.	TRBV7-2	TGTGCCAGCAGCTCGTCCGGGACGGCCTATGGCTACACCTTC	CASSSSGTAYGYTF
TRBJ2-5	many	.	TRBV12-3/TRBV12-4	TGTGCCAGCAGAGGGGACACCCGCCGGGAGACCCAGTACTTC	CASRGDTRRETQYF
TRBJ2-5	many	.	TRBV25-1	TGTGCCAGCAGTGTTACAGAGACCCAGTACTTC	CASSVTETQYF
TRBJ2-1	many	.	TRBV5-1	TGCGCCAGCAGCTTGCCTCAGGGGACGAATGAGCAGTTCTTC	CASSLPQGTNEQFF
TRBJ2-2	medium-sized	.	TRBV20-1	TGCAGTGCTAGAGAACCGGGACGCCTCGGAGGGGAGCTGTTTTTT	CSAREPGRLGGELFF
TRBJ2-2	many	TRBD2	TRBV5-1	TGCGCCAGCAGCTCACGGACTAGCGGTGGGGTGAACGGGGAGCTGTTTTTT	CASSSRTSGGVNGELFF
TRBJ1-1	medium-sized	.	TRBV20-1	TGCAGTGCTAGAGGTGGAGTGAACACTGAAGCTTTCTTT	CSARGGVNTEAFF
TRBJ2-3	many	TRBD1	TRBV20-1	TGCAGTGCCCGCCTGACAGGGGGCATGGGTGATACGCAGTATTTT	CSARLTGGMGDTQYF
TRBJ1-1	many	.	TRBV5-1	TGCGCCAGCAGTTACCTCTCAGAGAACACTGAAGCTTTCTTT	CASSYLSENTEAFF
TRBJ2-7	medium-sized	.	TRBV5-1	TGCGCCAGCAGCTTGGACAGGAGCTACGAGCAGTACTTC	CASSLDRSYEQYF
TRBJ1-4	medium-sized	.	TRBV20-1	TGCAGTGCTCAAAGACAGCCAACTAATGAAAAACTGTTTTTT	CSAQRQPTNEKLFF
TRBJ1-3	many	.	TRBV25-1	TGTGCCAGCAGTGTCCCGCGTGGGCCTGGAAACACCATATATTTT	CASSVPRGPGNTIYF
TRBJ1-1	many	.	TRBV2	TGTGCCAGCACCACTTTTATGAACACTGAAGCTTTCTTT	CASTTFMNTEAFF
TRBJ2-1	many	TRBD1	TRBV5-5	TGTGCCAGCAGACCCCCAGGGGGCGGTGAGCAGTTCTTC	CASRPPGGGEQFF
TRBJ2-3	many	.	TRBV5-1	TGCGCCAGCAGCCCTGGCTCAAACACAGATACGCAGTATTTT	CASSPGSNTDTQYF
TRBJ2-4	medium-sized	.	TRBV5-1	TGCGCCAGCAGCCCAGAACGGCCGGGGCAGCCCAAAAACATTCAGTACTTC	CASSPERPGQPKNIQYF
TRBJ2-2	many	TRBD2	TRBV20-1	TGCAGTGCTAGGGGGGGGGACGTACCCGGGGAGCTGTTTTTT	CSARGGDVPGELFF
TRBJ1-2	many	TRBD1	TRBV10-3	TGTGCCACCGGCGGGACAGGGTTTGGCTATGGCTACACCTTC	CATGGTGFGYGYTF
TRBJ2-2	.	TRBD1	TRBV12-3/TRBV12-4	TGTGCCAGCAGTTTCCGACAGGGGGCCGCCGGGGAGCTGTTTTTT	CASSFRQGAAGELFF
TRBJ1-2	many	.	TRBV27	TGTGCCAGCAGTTTATCGGCAGGGATGGACTATGGCTACACCTTC	CASSLSAGMDYGYTF
TRBJ2-5	many	.	TRBV5-1	TGCGCCAGCAGCTTGGGTCCGGGGGCCGGTGAGACCCAGTACTTC	CASSLGPGAGETQYF
TRBJ1-4	many	.	TRBV20-1	TGCAGTGCGCAGATGGGATTACGGGGGCTCGGCTTTTTT	CSAQMGLRGLGFF
TRBJ1-2	few	.	TRBV6-5	TGTGCCAGCAGCCCCACCAACACCAACTATGGCTACACCTTC	CASSPTNTNYGYTF
TRBJ2-3	few	TRBD2	TRBV5-1	TGCGCCAGCAGCCCGAGGGCGGGGGGCACAGATACGCAGTATTTT	CASSPRAGGTDTQYF
TRBJ2-5	.	.	TRBV7-6	TGTGCCAGCAGCTTAGGGTTGTGGGGCCATGAAGAGACCCAGTACTTC	CASSLGLWGHEETQYF
TRBJ1-1	many	.	TRBV30	TGTGCCTGGAACAGTCAGGGTCTCATGGAAGCTTTCTTT	CAWNSQGLMEAFF
TRBJ1-1	medium-sized	TRBD1	TRBV6-5	TGTGCCAGCAGTTATAGCCAAGGGACAGGGTTCTCTGAAGCTTTCTTT	CASSYSQGTGFSEAFF
TRBJ1-1	many	.	TRBV5-1	TGCGCCAGCAGCTTGGCCGGGGCAGGGCAGAACACTGAAGCTTTCTTT	CASSLAGAGQNTEAFF